The TCR beta chain under discussion was sequenced for a study of regulatory T cells in long-lasting Graves disease. Researchers made TCR beta libraries by using iRepertoire HTBI primers and running Arm-PCR on CDR3 regions. TCRdb recomputed calls from the multiplex PCR reads with MiXCR, one row per CDR3 protein. The sample includes 400,000 to 450,000 distinct CDR3 sequences, around a quarter of them seen just once. Time point here: persistent/refractory GD, antithyroid drugs over 5 years with positive TRAb. TCR sequences were obtained from RNA taken from PBMCs. This clonotype was recorded many times. The specimen comprised peripheral blood mononuclear cells (PBMCs), sampled when the disease was refractory, from a patient treated with antithyroid drugs. This TCR derives from a female donor with Graves disease.

The CDR3 sequence is CASSLGGGLMNTEAFF. For the CDR3, the DNA is TGTGCCAGCAGCTTAGGGGGGGGTCTCATGAACACTGAAGCTTTCTTT. This sequence joins TRBV13 and TRBJ1-1; TRBD1 is a possible D gene (5 bases). Germline CDR1 reads PRHDT; CDR2 reads FYEKMQ (reference sequence). Trimming cost V 0 bases and J 0 bases, with 11 bases left between them. This CDR3 has 16 amino acids.